These 17 T cell receptor beta chains came from one sample sequenced in a study of shared clonotypes between healthy human individuals. Produced via immunoSEQ multiplex PCR; TCRdb's table is partial and in-frame only. Counted here are about 960,000 clones, less than 85% occurring once; the ten biggest clones make up 1.5%. Sequencing was performed on memory CD4+ T cells sorted from blood. Sample subset: CD45RA-negative fraction. All receptors derive from a man aged 18 to 29 in good health.

V and J are TRBV10-2 and TRBJ1-1, with a possible D match to TRBD1 (5 bases). This CDR3 has 11 residues. Germline lookup yields CDR1 WSHSY and CDR2 SAAADI. The V end was cut by 6 bases, the J end by 6 bases, with 8 bases between. The CDR3 sequence: CASSSRAEAFF. The CDR3 nucleotides read TGCGCCAGCAGCTCCAGGGCTGAAGCTTTCTTT.

The V call is TRBV2, the J call TRBJ2-3; D is perhaps TRBD1 (5 bases). The CDR3 sequence is 13 residues long. V was clipped by 9 bases and J by 0 bases, with 10 bases between them. Per germline, CDR1 SNHLY and CDR2 FYNNEI. Here the CDR3 DNA reads TGTGCCAGATCAGGGCGTAGCACAGATACGCAGTATTTT. The encoded protein is CARSGRSTDTQYF. Full variable domain (remainder filled in from reference TRBV2 and TRBJ2-3): EPEVTQTPSHQVTQMGQEVILRCVPISNHLYFYWYRQILGQKVEFLVSFYNNEISEKSEIFDDQFSVERPDGSNFTLKIRSTKLEDSAMYFCARSGRSTDTQYFGPGTRLTVL.

The chain recombines TRBV7-6 with TRBJ2-2; TRBD2 matches at 8 bases. V was clipped by 2 bases and J by 1 base; unmatched bases: 6. This CDR3 contains 17 residues. Germline V gene data show CDR1 as SGHVS and CDR2 as FNYEAQ. CDR3 coding DNA: TGTGCCAGCAGCTTAAGGGCTAGCGGGCAGAACACCGGGGAGCTGTTTTTT. Translating it yields CASSLRASGQNTGELFF.

For this clone: Other DNA variants within this sample encode the same CDR3. The CDR3 DNA sequence: TGCAGTGGTGGGAATGAGCAGTTCTTC. Its protein product is CSGGNEQFF. J is TRBJ2-1 and V is TRBV20-1; D not certain. V gave up 7 bases and J gave up 7 bases, with 5 bases separating them. The CDR3 runs to 9 residues. Germline V lookup: CDR1 DFQATT, CDR2 SNEGSKA (reference sequence).

The chain has TRBV28 and TRBJ1-2; D is possibly TRBD1 (5 bases). The V end was cut by 5 bases, the J end by 7 bases, with 14 bases between. Germline values: CDR1 MDHEN, CDR2 SYDVKM. The CDR3 contains 13 residues. The CDR3 DNA reads as TGTGCCAGCAGTCCAAACTCCAGGGCTGGCTACACCTTC. Translating it yields CASSPNSRAGYTF.

DNA of the CDR3: TGCGCCAGCAGCGGGGAAGGACAGGGGACAAACACTGAAGCTTTCTTT. This encodes CASSGEGQGTNTEAFF. The rearrangement uses TRBV5-1 and TRBJ1-1; 9 positions agree with TRBD1. CDR3 size: 16 residues. Germline CDR1 is SGHRS and CDR2 is YFSETQ. V lost 4 bases, J lost 2 bases, and 9 bases stayed unmatched.

This clone has just a few counts. This sequence joins TRBV28 and TRBJ1-2; D is uncertain. Looked up from germline, CDR1 is MDHEN and CDR2 is SYDVKM. The V end lost 1 base, the J end lost 5 bases, and 8 bases lay between the germline ends. This CDR3 comprises 13 residues. The CDR3 sequence is CASSLFPEYGYTF. CDR3 nucleotides: TGTGCCAGCAGTTTATTTCCAGAATATGGCTACACCTTC.

J is TRBJ2-4 and V is TRBV5-6; TRBD1 matches at 7 bases. With 0 bases clipped from V and 3 bases from J, the junction kept 6 bases outside the gene matches. CDR1 and CDR2 from the germline V gene are SGHDT and YYEEEE. The CDR3 has 16 residues. CDR3 residues: CASSLGNRGGKNIQYF. In DNA, the CDR3 is TGTGCCAGCAGCTTGGGGAACAGGGGTGGCAAAAACATTCAGTACTTC. Complete variable domain (other parts from reference TRBV5-6 and TRBJ2-4): DAGVTQSPTHLIKTRGQQVTLRCSPKSGHDTVSWYQQALGQGPQFIFQYYEEEERQRGNFPDRFSGHQFPNYSSELNVNALLLGDSALYLCASSLGNRGGKNIQYFGAGTRLSVL.

This clone was detected ten times or more. The chain employs TRBV7-2 and TRBJ2-3; possible D gene TRBD2, 6 bases. Trimming took off 3 bases at V and 4 bases at J, with 17 bases between the two ends. The CDR3 spans 16 residues. Germline CDR1 reads SGHTA; CDR2 reads FQGNSA. This chain's CDR3 is CASSLSSGAGADTQYF. CDR3 bases: TGTGCCAGCAGCTTGTCGTCGGGAGCCGGGGCAGATACGCAGTATTTT.

The gene calls are TRBV5-4 and TRBJ1-1; weak D call: TRBD1 (5 bases). The CDR3 totals 14 residues. The V gene's germline CDR1 is SGHNT and CDR2 YYREEE (reference sequence). The ends were cut back, 5 bases at V and 0 bases at J, with 11 bases in the middle. CDR3 sequence: CASSTKGLNTEAFF. The CDR3 coding sequence is TGTGCCAGCAGTACCAAGGGACTGAACACTGAAGCTTTCTTT.

The chain links TRBV19 to TRBJ2-6; TRBD1 agrees at 7 bases. Losses at the gene ends were 6 bases for V and 4 bases for J; bases not matched to a gene: 3. Per germline, CDR1 LNHDA and CDR2 SQIVND (reference sequence). CDR3 length: 14 residues. For the CDR3, the DNA is TGTGCCAGTAGAGACAGGGTCGGGGCCAACGTCCTGACTTTC. This gives the protein CASRDRVGANVLTF.

This clone has more than one count but fewer than ten. This chain links TRBV5-8 with TRBJ2-5; TRBD2 matches at 9 bases. CDR1 and CDR2 (germline): SGHTS, YDEGEE. The CDR3 sequence is 17 residues long. J lost 9 bases, V lost 0 bases, and 15 bases had no gene match. CDR3 residues: CASSLGRLAVHTAPQYF. The CDR3 DNA reads as TGTGCCAGCAGCTTGGGACGACTAGCGGTTCACACAGCGCCCCAGTACTTC.

This clone appeared once. This chain uses TRBV4-3 with TRBJ2-3; possibly TRBD2 for D (5 bases). V dropped 0 bases and J dropped 5 bases, with 15 bases sitting between them. The CDR3 has 16 residues. The germline V gene encodes CDR1 LGHNA and CDR2 YSLEER. CDR3 region: CASSQDRGQQLDTQYF. The CDR3 DNA reads TGCGCCAGCAGCCAAGATAGAGGGCAGCAGCTAGATACGCAGTATTTT.

The V and J genes are TRBV7-2 and TRBJ2-1, with 9 bases fitting TRBD2. J gave up 8 bases and V 2 bases, and 10 bases lay outside the gene matches. CDR1 is SGHTA and CDR2 is FQGNSA in the germline V gene. This CDR3 has 16 residues. Here the CDR3 DNA reads TGTGCCAGCAGCTTATTTAGCGGGAGTTCGGGAGATGAGCAGTTCTTC. It codes for CASSLFSGSSGDEQFF.

This chain uses TRBV7-6 with TRBJ2-3, with D perhaps given as TRBD1 or TRBD2 (5 bases each). Germline CDR1 SGHVS, CDR2 FNYEAQ. Trimming cost V 10 bases and J 7 bases, with 18 bases left between them. The CDR3 has 13 residues. This CDR3 is CATSGTDSNTQYF. DNA for the CDR3: TGTGCCACATCCGGGACCGACTCAAATACGCAGTATTTT. The full variable domain, rest sourced from reference TRBV7-6 and TRBJ2-3, is GAGVSQSPRYKVTKRGQDVALRCDPISGHVSLYWYRQALGQGPEFLTYFNYEAQQDKSGLPNDRFSAERPEGSISTLTIQRTEQRDSAMYRCATSGTDSNTQYFGPGTRLTVL.

V is TRBV25-1 and J is TRBJ2-6; D gene uncertain. This CDR3 spans 16 amino acids. CDR1 MGHDK and CDR2 SYGVNS come from the germline V gene. V was shortened by 4 bases and J by 0 bases, with 10 bases between the two germline ends. DNA for the CDR3: TGTGCCAGCAGTGTAGGCAGAGGCTCTGGGGCCAACGTCCTGACTTTC. It is translated as CASSVGRGSGANVLTF. The variable domain in full, completed from reference TRBV25-1 and TRBJ2-6, reads EADIYQTPRYLVIGTGKKITLECSQTMGHDKMYWYQQDPGMELHLIHYSYGVNSTEKGDLSSESTVSRIRTEHFPLTLESARPSHTSQYLCASSVGRGSGANVLTFGAGSRLTVL.

CDR3 nucleotide sequence: TGTGCCAGCTCACCATCGCACTCCAGTATTAAAGAGACCCAGTACTTC. This codes for CASSPSHSSIKETQYF. The chain has TRBV18 and TRBJ2-5, with D unclear. Trimming stripped 2 bases from V and 3 bases from J, with 16 bases between. The CDR3 contains 16 residues. Germline V gives CDR1 KGHSH, CDR2 LQKENI.